The 5 T cell receptor beta chains below all came from one sample that was sequenced in a study of OX40 agonist ivuxolimab in advanced cancers. Data came from immunoSEQ multiplex PCR; TCRdb stores just in-frame clones and leaves some out. The sample has roughly 80,000 clones; almost 85% are singletons. Sequenced here: CD4+ or CD8+ T cells sorted from blood, sampled in a trial of the OX40 agonist ivuxolimab. The receptors shown here come from an adult with an advanced solid tumor such as melanoma, head and neck, liver or kidney cancer.

The chain carries TRBV7-9 and TRBJ2-3; D is undetermined. V was shortened by 1 base and J by 5 bases, with 10 bases between the two germline ends. CDR3 length equals 14 residues. The germline CDR1 and CDR2 sequences are SEHNR and FQNEAQ (reference sequence). As DNA, the CDR3 is TGTGCCAGCAGCTTAGAAGGTTTTGGAGATACGCAGTATTTT. Translation: CASSLEGFGDTQYF.

The gene calls are TRBV5-1 and TRBJ1-3; 7 positions agree with TRBD1. J was trimmed by 4 bases and V by 7 bases; bases with no gene match: 11. The germline CDR1 and CDR2 sequences are SGHRS and YFSETQ. The CDR3 is made up of 15 amino acids. The CDR3 spells CASSDTGVFGNTIYF. CDR3 sequence (DNA): TGCGCCAGCTCCGACACAGGGGTCTTCGGAAACACCATATATTTT.

This clone has more than one count but fewer than ten. The chain combines TRBV12-5 with TRBJ2-1; no clear D. V was shortened by 8 bases and J by 7 bases, with 12 bases between the two germline ends. The CDR3 consists of 12 residues. CDR1 LGHNT and CDR2 FRNRAP come from the germline V gene. The CDR3 sequence is CASRRQQNEQFF. The CDR3, as DNA: TGTGCTAGTCGACGGCAACAGAATGAGCAGTTCTTC. Filled out from reference TRBV12-5 and TRBJ2-1, the complete variable domain reads DARVTQTPRHKVTEMGQEVTMRCQPILGHNTVFWYRQTMMQGLELLAYFRNRAPLDDSGMPKDRFSAEMPDATLATLKIQPSEPRDSAVYFCASRRQQNEQFFGPGTRLTVL.

The V call is TRBV9, the J call TRBJ2-2, with 8 bases identical to TRBD2. Germline CDR1 SGDLS, CDR2 YYNGEE. The trim removed 7 bases at V and 3 bases at J, leaving 8 bases unmatched. CDR3 length: 15 amino acids. The CDR3 region has the DNA TGTGCCAGCGAGCGAGCGGGGGCCCACACCGGGGAGCTGTTTTTT. Amino acid sequence: CASERAGAHTGELFF.

The gene calls are TRBV5-4 and TRBJ2-1, with a possible D match to TRBD1 (6 bases). The germline V gene has CDR1 SGHNT and CDR2 YYREEE (reference sequence). CDR3 length equals 17 residues. V was pared by 5 bases and J by 2 bases, with 20 bases between. The CDR3 loop is CASSTHTTGSAYNEQFF. The CDR3 bases are TGTGCCAGCAGTACACATACTACAGGGAGCGCCTACAATGAGCAGTTCTTC.